Shown below are 13 T cell receptor beta chains from a single sample sequenced in a study of T cells in Graves' hyperthyroidism and ophthalmopathy (dated by TCRdb to between 2017 and 2020). The library was obtained by multiplex PCR. The reads were generated on an Illumina HiSeq 2000. The TCR beta CDR3 regions were amplified from RNA transcripts. The first round of RT-PCR for the TCR CDR3 was performed with the HTBI primer set and the Qiagen OneStep RT-PCR kit. Starting from the raw public reads, TCRdb applied fastp trimming at Q25, assembled clones with MiXCR and retained in-frame beta chains. Duplicate CDR3 protein sequences are folded into a single record with the most common DNA and genes. Here the sample has fewer than 900,000 distinct CDR3 sequences; approximately 19% occur a single time. The biggest ten clones account for 16% of the sample. The sequenced sample was blood. The receptors derive from a woman between 50 and 59 years old with Graves' hyperthyroidism that later progressed to Graves' ophthalmopathy.

This clonotype was counted many times. This chain uses TRBV6-1 with TRBJ1-5, with D maybe TRBD1 (5 bases). The CDR3 has 12 amino acids. The ends were cut back, 5 bases at V and 6 bases at J, with 8 bases in the middle. Germline-derived CDR1 and CDR2 are MNHNS and SASEGT. The CDR3 loop reads CASSLDSQPQHF. CDR3 bases: TGTGCCAGCAGTCTCGACAGTCAGCCCCAGCATTTT.

In its sample, this clonotype was seen many times. This chain uses TRBV7-9 with TRBJ1-4; the D gene is possibly TRBD1 (5 bases). CDR1 SEHNR and CDR2 FQNEAQ come from the germline V gene (reference sequence). V dropped 5 bases and J dropped 6 bases, with 7 bases sitting between them. The CDR3 has 12 amino acids. CDR3 residues: CASSGGDEKLFF. CDR3 nucleotide sequence: TGTGCCAGCAGCGGAGGGGATGAAAAACTGTTTTTT.

This chain uses TRBV5-1 with TRBJ2-1; D unclear. The V end lost 1 base, the J end lost 6 bases, and 11 bases lay between the germline ends. CDR3 length: 14 amino acids. Germline CDR1 SGHRS, CDR2 YFSETQ. For the CDR3, the DNA is TGCGCCAGCAGCTTGTTGATAGTCGGCAATGAGCAGTTCTTC. This sequence encodes CASSLLIVGNEQFF.

This clonotype showed up many times. The chain links TRBV6-1 to TRBJ1-1; D might be TRBD1 (5 bases). Per germline, CDR1 MNHNS and CDR2 SASEGT. V lost 4 bases, J lost 4 bases, and 13 bases lay in between. The CDR3 is 14 amino acids. CDR3 protein: CASSGTGGTTEAFF. In DNA form, the CDR3 reads TGTGCCAGCAGTGGGACGGGGGGGACCACTGAAGCTTTCTTT.

The chain couples TRBV11-2 to TRBJ1-1; D perhaps matches TRBD1 (5 bases). V lost 11 bases and J 0 bases, leaving 13 bases between the germline ends. The CDR3 contains 13 residues. Germline CDR1 reads SGHAT; CDR2 reads FQNNGV. The CDR3 protein is CASSTVMNTEAFF. In DNA, the CDR3 is TGTGCCTCCTCGACAGTAATGAACACTGAAGCTTTCTTT.

The chain uses TRBV29-1 and TRBJ1-1, with 7 bases lining up with TRBD1. With V trimmed by 6 bases and J by 6 bases, 7 bases remained unmatched. Per germline, CDR1 SQVTM and CDR2 ANQGSEA. The length of the CDR3 is 12 residues. The CDR3 spells CSVEQGYPEAFF. DNA for the CDR3: TGCAGCGTCGAACAGGGGTACCCTGAAGCTTTCTTT.

This clonotype was found many times. CDR3 sequence: CASSLTAGTSRTEAFF. The CDR3 DNA reads as TGCGCCAGCAGCTTGACTGCGGGGACGAGTCGCACTGAAGCTTTCTTT. V gene TRBV5-1 combines with J gene TRBJ1-1; maybe TRBD1 (5 bases). The CDR3 sequence is 16 residues long. The germline V gene has CDR1 SGHRS and CDR2 YFSETQ. Trimming stripped 1 base from V and 4 bases from J, with 17 bases between. Complete variable domain (other parts from reference TRBV5-1 and TRBJ1-1): KAGVTQTPRYLIKTRGQQVTLSCSPISGHRSVSWYQQTPGQGLQFLFEYFSETQRNKGNFPGRFSGRQFSNSRSEMNVSTLELGDSALYLCASSLTAGTSRTEAFFGQGTRLTVV.

This clonotype was observed a few times. The chain joins TRBV10-3 to TRBJ2-1; 9 positions agree with TRBD2. CDR1 and CDR2 (germline): ENHRY, SYGVKD. This CDR3 contains 12 residues. V was pared by 4 bases and J by 9 bases, with 1 base of the junction left unmatched. The CDR3 reads CAISASGVEQFF. The CDR3 DNA is TGTGCCATCAGTGCTAGCGGGGTTGAGCAGTTCTTC.

This clonotype was observed many times. The chain links TRBV2 to TRBJ1-2, with D unresolved. The germline V gene encodes CDR1 SNHLY and CDR2 FYNNEI. Trimming shortened V by 2 bases and J by 7 bases, and 14 bases separated the two germline ends. The CDR3 covers 14 residues. The CDR3 is CASSESRVGSGYTF. The CDR3 DNA reads TGTGCCAGCAGTGAATCTCGGGTCGGCTCTGGCTACACCTTC.

This clonotype was observed a few times. The chain's CDR3 is CSAHPPGLAGFNEQFF. The CDR3 DNA reads as TGCAGTGCTCACCCGCCCGGGTTAGCGGGGTTCAATGAGCAGTTCTTC. The rearrangement links TRBV20-1 to TRBJ2-1; TRBD2 agrees at 8 bases. J gave up 6 bases and V 5 bases, and 15 bases lay outside the gene matches. The germline V gene has CDR1 DFQATT and CDR2 SNEGSKA (reference sequence). CDR3 length: 16 residues.

The sample holds a few counts of this clonotype. This chain connects TRBV29-1 to TRBJ1-2; TRBD1 might be the D (5 bases). The CDR3 has 13 residues. Germline V lookup: CDR1 SQVTM, CDR2 ANQGSEA. The V end was cut by 1 base, the J end by 5 bases, with 11 bases between. The CDR3 protein is CSVEVTGRYGYTF. The DNA of the CDR3 is TGCAGCGTTGAAGTAACGGGACGTTATGGCTACACCTTC.

This clonotype was counted at least ten times. The rearrangement uses TRBV5-4 and TRBJ1-1; 8 positions match TRBD1. The germline CDR1 and CDR2 sequences are SGHNT and YYREEE (reference sequence). This CDR3 has 17 residues. Trimming took 2 bases from V and 3 from J; bases not matched to a gene: 12. CDR3: CASSLPGQAALYTEAFF. CDR3 sequence (DNA): TGTGCCAGCAGCTTACCGGGACAGGCGGCTTTATACACTGAAGCTTTCTTT.

The chain links TRBV5-1 to TRBJ1-2; D possibly corresponds to TRBD1 (6 bases). V was cut by 4 bases and J by 6 bases, with 16 bases left in between. Germline CDR1 SGHRS, CDR2 YFSETQ. The CDR3 length is 14 residues. The CDR3 DNA is TGCGCCAGCAGCCTAAAAGGGGGGGCGCATGGCTACACCTTC. Its translation is CASSLKGGAHGYTF.